The text below deals with one TCR beta chain. Its specificity is not known. TCRdb reanalyzed the 5' RACE reads, giving one entry per CDR3 protein sequence and no DNA. In all, the sample yields some 99,000 distinct CDR3 sequences. The length of the CDR3 is 13 residues. Germline CDR1 reads SGHTA; CDR2 reads FQGNSA. These data are taken from a study of monozygotic twins with inflammatory bowel disease. Study-wide findings and caveats: Using the inverse Simpson index, IBD patients had lower TCRbeta diversity than healthy co-twins.

The gene calls are TRBV7-2 and TRBJ2-1. The sequenced sample was blood. The sequence was collected from a human donor with ulcerative colitis or Crohn's disease, or a healthy co-twin of an affected twin (not recorded which). The CDR3 sequence is CASSLSPTPEQFF.